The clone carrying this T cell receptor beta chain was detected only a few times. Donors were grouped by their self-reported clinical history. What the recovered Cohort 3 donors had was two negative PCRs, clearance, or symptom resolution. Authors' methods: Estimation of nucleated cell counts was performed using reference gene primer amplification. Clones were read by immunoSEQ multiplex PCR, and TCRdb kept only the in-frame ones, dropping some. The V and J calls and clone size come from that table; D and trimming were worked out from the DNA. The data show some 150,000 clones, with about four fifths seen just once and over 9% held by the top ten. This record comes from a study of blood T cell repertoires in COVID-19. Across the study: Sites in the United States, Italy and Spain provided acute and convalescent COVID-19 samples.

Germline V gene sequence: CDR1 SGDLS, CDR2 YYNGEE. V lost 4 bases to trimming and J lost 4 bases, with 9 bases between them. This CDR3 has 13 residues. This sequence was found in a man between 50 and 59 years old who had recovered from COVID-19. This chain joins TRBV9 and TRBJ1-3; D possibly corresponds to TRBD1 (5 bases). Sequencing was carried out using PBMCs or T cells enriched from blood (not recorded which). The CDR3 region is CASSPGGGNTIYF. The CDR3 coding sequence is TGTGCCAGCAGCCCTGGGGGGGGAAACACCATATATTTT. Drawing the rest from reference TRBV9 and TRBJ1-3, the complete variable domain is DSGVTQTPKHLITATGQRVTLRCSPRSGDLSVYWYQQSLDQGLQFLIQYYNGEERAKGNILERFSAQQFPDLHSELNLSSLELGDSALYFCASSPGGGNTIYFGEGSWLTVV.